This T cell receptor (beta chain) was obtained from a study of a mutant IDH1 vaccine in newly diagnosed glioma (dated by TCRdb to about 2021). Background on the whole study: Of the 32 patients who were treated, approximately 60% were male and about 40% were female, and the mean age was about 40 years. Peripheral blood samples were drawn at six visits, namely V03 (baseline), V05, V07, V10, V12 and V13. Longitudinal TCRB deep sequencing was done for 25 treated patients, wherever samples were available for exploratory analyses. Prior to enrollment, patients had been given standard therapy consisting of radiotherapy alone, temozolomide alone, or radiochemotherapy with temozolomide, with the combination given to most patients. Summary of the overall study and its limitations: It was noted by the authors that analyses of patient blood samples could not be reproduced owing to sample limitations. PBMC samples for TCRB deep sequencing were selected based on availability. Across multiple MHC alleles, vaccine-induced immune responses were seen in just over 90% of patients. No apparent relationship was observed between pseudoprogression and alterations in the top peripheral T cell clonotypes detected by TCRB sequencing.

The sample's time point label, in plain terms: baseline, week 1 (first vaccination visit). The sample's treatment or condition label, in plain terms: pre-vaccination baseline after standard-of-care therapy. Newly diagnosed WHO grade 3 or 4 IDH1-mutant astrocytomas showing loss of nuclear ATRX were present in the donors. The samples were drawn from NOA16, a multicentre, single-arm, open-label phase I trial in Germany that tested a mutant IDH1 peptide vaccine in humans for the first time. For immunogenicity testing, the blood drawn at visit V03 was used as the baseline sample. Genomic DNA for TCRB sequencing was extracted from EDTA blood using the DNeasy Blood and Tissue Kit. Comments on this clone: Its antigen is currently not known. The input lacks base qualities; no much larger clone sits a single base away.

Library preparation was by the immunoSEQ multiplex PCR assay. Rearranged TCR beta chain sequences were amplified using the hsTCRB Kit according to the manufacturer's protocol. An Illumina MiSeq was used to sequence the TCRB libraries. The source study handled its data this way. Demultiplexing, trimming and gene mapping were performed with the kit vendor's proprietary platform. This is the immuneACCESS table as TCRdb keeps it, with only in-frame sequences that have V and J called. A part of the clones is gone; compared with another copy, unresolved V genes explain less than half, and the rest is unexplained. The DNA was the basis for D and trimming; V, J and clone size are from that table. Counted in this sample were tens of thousands of clones; roughly 80% of them appeared once. The top ten clonotypes cover roughly 7.1% of the sample. The CDR3 sequence holds 14 residues, the cysteine and phenylalanine included. CDR3 DNA only is kept here, 42 bases in frame from base 1. The germline V gene encodes CDR1 MNHNS and CDR2 SASEGT. The germline ends are 9 bases apart after V is trimmed by 2 bases and J by 2 bases.

The sequence came from a woman aged 50 to 60 with glioma. Source: PBMCs, taken from a glioma patient treated with radiotherapy, temozolomide or both. The chain is made from TRBV6-1 and TRBJ1-2, with the D segment identity uncertain. The nucleotides are TGTGCCAGCAGTGAATCGAGGACCAACTATGGCTACACCTTC. Its protein product is CASSESRTNYGYTF.